These 14 T cell receptor beta chains originate from one sample sequenced in a study of T cell changes during pregnancy in multiple sclerosis. The table came from immunoSEQ multiplex PCR; TCRdb's copy has only in-frame clones and leaves some out. The data contain around 80,000 clones, nearly 95% of them singletons. Material: peripheral blood, obtained in the second trimester of pregnancy. All receptors derive from a female donor with multiple sclerosis, enrolled in a pregnancy study.

The rearrangement links TRBV7-2 to TRBJ1-2, with D perhaps TRBD1 (5 bases). With 1 base removed from V and 4 bases from J, the gap between germline ends came to 13 bases. In germline, CDR1 is SGHTA, CDR2 FQGNSA. CDR3 length equals 15 residues. CDR3 protein: CASSLGSGSLYGYTF. The CDR3 coding sequence is TGTGCCAGCAGCTTAGGTTCAGGGTCTCTCTATGGCTACACCTTC. The variable domain in full, with the rest retrieved from reference TRBV7-2 and TRBJ1-2, is GAGVSQSPSNKVTEKGKDVELRCDPISGHTALYWYRQSLGQGLEFLIYFQGNSAPDKSGLPSDRFSAERTGGSVSTLTIQRTQQEDSAVYLCASSLGSGSLYGYTFGSGTRLTVV.

This chain links TRBV4-2 with TRBJ2-7; 8 nucleotides agree with TRBD2. V was pared by 0 bases and J by 7 bases, with 14 bases of the junction left unmatched. Germline V gives CDR1 LGHNA, CDR2 YNFKEQ. This CDR3 is 17 amino acids long. The CDR3 here is CASSQETAGLGSGEQYF. The CDR3 DNA reads TGTGCCAGCAGCCAAGAGACCGCGGGACTAGGGAGTGGAGAGCAGTACTTC.

The sample holds a few counts of this clone. The chain's CDR3 is CASSLLGQGEGYTF. The CDR3 DNA sequence: TGTGCCAGCAGCCTACTTGGACAGGGGGAGGGCTACACCTTC. The V call is TRBV7-3, the J call TRBJ1-2; 10 positions agree with TRBD1. The germline V gene encodes CDR1 SGHTA and CDR2 FQGTGA. Trimming at V came to 5 bases and at J to 8 bases, leaving 8 bases not matched to a gene. The CDR3 consists of 14 residues.

This chain links TRBV15 with TRBJ2-7; no clear D. Germline V gene sequence: CDR1 LNHNV, CDR2 YYDKDF (reference sequence). The CDR3 has 15 residues. V was shortened by 5 bases and J by 2 bases, with 16 bases between the two germline ends. DNA of the CDR3: TGTGCCACCAGCGTAGGCCGAGGTGGAACCTACGAGCAGTACTTC. This encodes CATSVGRGGTYEQYF.

This chain connects TRBV27 to TRBJ2-4; 10 positions agree with TRBD1. The germline CDR1 and CDR2 sequences are MNHEY and SMNVEV (reference sequence). Unmatched junction bases numbered 9, after V lost 7 bases and J lost 6 bases. The CDR3 spans 15 residues. The CDR3 sequence is CASTTTRDRGNIQYF. In DNA, the CDR3 is TGTGCCAGCACTACAACCCGGGACAGGGGAAACATTCAGTACTTC.

For the CDR3, the DNA is TGTGCCAGCAGCCCACTCTCTAGGTCAGGGGCCAACGTCCTGACTTTC. Amino acids: CASSPLSRSGANVLTF. The V gene is TRBV7-3, the J gene TRBJ2-6; D gene ambiguous. This CDR3 has 16 amino acids. V was cut by 5 bases and J by 4 bases, with 15 bases left in between. Germline assignment: CDR1 SGHTA and CDR2 FQGTGA.

The rearrangement uses TRBV19 and TRBJ2-7; TRBD2 agrees at 8 bases. Per germline, CDR1 LNHDA and CDR2 SQIVND (reference sequence). The V gene end was trimmed by 5 bases and the J gene end by 2 bases; junction bases not matched to a gene: 5. The CDR3 runs 14 residues. CDR3 region: CASSVTSGTYEQYF. The CDR3 bases are TGTGCCAGTAGTGTTACTAGCGGTACCTACGAGCAGTACTTC.

The chain couples TRBV18 to TRBJ2-5, with TRBD1 matching 9 bases. Germline CDR1 reads KGHSH; CDR2 reads LQKENI. This CDR3 is built from 16 residues. The ends lost 2 bases at V and 1 base at J; junction bases unmatched: 5. CDR3 sequence reads: CASSPEGQGFQETQYF. The CDR3 DNA reads TGTGCCAGCTCACCAGAGGGACAGGGATTCCAAGAGACCCAGTACTTC.

The V and J genes are TRBV14 and TRBJ2-2; TRBD2 matches 14 bases. CDR3 length: 17 amino acids. Germline CDR1 reads SGHDN; CDR2 reads FVKESK. V was pared by 4 bases and J by 4 bases, with 5 bases of the junction left unmatched. CDR3 nucleotide sequence: TGTGCCAGCAGCCGACCCGGACTAGCGGGAGGCACCGGGGAGCTGTTTTTT. This encodes CASSRPGLAGGTGELFF.

J is TRBJ2-1 and V is TRBV6-1; possible D gene TRBD2, 5 bases. CDR3 length: 13 amino acids. Germline V lookup: CDR1 MNHNS, CDR2 SASEGT. Trimming took off 7 bases at V and 8 bases at J, with 15 bases between the two ends. The CDR3 coding sequence is TGTGCCAGCAAGGACGCCCAGAGGGATGAGCAGTTCTTC. Amino acids: CASKDAQRDEQFF.

The sample holds one count of this clone. This sequence joins TRBV6-1 and TRBJ2-7; tentatively, D is TRBD1 (6 bases). CDR1 is MNHNS and CDR2 is SASEGT in the germline V gene. The CDR3 extends over 15 amino acids. The V and J ends lost 1 base and 2 bases respectively, with 12 bases between them. CDR3 sequence reads: CASSEDQGTPYEQYF. The DNA of the CDR3 is TGTGCCAGCAGTGAAGACCAGGGGACCCCCTACGAGCAGTACTTC.

This sequence joins TRBV4-3 and TRBJ1-3, with 7 nucleotides matching TRBD1. The V gene's germline CDR1 is LGHNA and CDR2 YSLEER. V lost 0 bases to trimming and J lost 4 bases; unmatched junction nucleotides: 3. This CDR3 is 15 amino acids long. This CDR3 is CASSQDRGTGNTIYF. The CDR3 bases are TGCGCCAGCAGCCAAGACAGGGGGACAGGAAACACCATATATTTT.

The chain is built from TRBV11-2 and TRBJ2-7; 11 nucleotides match TRBD2. The CDR3 extends over 16 amino acids. The germline V gene has CDR1 SGHAT and CDR2 FQNNGV. The trim removed 3 bases at V and 3 bases at J, leaving 7 bases unmatched. The CDR3 is CASSLPTGTSGYEQYF. Here the CDR3 DNA reads TGTGCCAGCAGCTTGCCAACCGGGACTAGCGGCTACGAGCAGTACTTC.

The V and J genes are TRBV29-1 and TRBJ1-2, with a possible D match to TRBD1 (5 bases). CDR1 is SQVTM, CDR2 ANQGSEA, per germline. This CDR3 region has 14 residues. V was trimmed by 8 bases and J by 5 bases, leaving 21 bases between them. CDR3 loop: CSLDSEGGGYGYTF. CDR3 in DNA: TGCAGCCTAGACTCGGAGGGTGGGGGTTATGGCTACACCTTC.